These 19 T cell receptor beta chains were sequenced from one sample in a study of T cell changes during pregnancy in multiple sclerosis. Here immunoSEQ multiplex PCR was the method, and the copy in TCRdb shows in-frame clones only, minus some. The table lists tens of thousands of clones, 93% of them singletons. The input for sequencing was CD8+ T cells from peripheral blood mononuclear cells, taken in the third trimester of pregnancy. The receptor source for this set is a female donor with multiple sclerosis, enrolled in a pregnancy study.

The genes are TRBV7-6 and TRBJ2-5; maybe TRBD2 (6 bases). Trimming pared 1 base from V and 4 bases from J, leaving 19 bases between. The CDR3 spans 17 residues. Germline V gene sequence: CDR1 SGHVS, CDR2 FNYEAQ. CDR3: CASSLGGRGRTRETQYF. The CDR3 nucleotides are TGTGCCAGCAGCTTAGGGGGTAGAGGGAGGACAAGAGAGACCCAGTACTTC.

The chain carries TRBV6-1 and TRBJ2-3, with 10 bases aligning to TRBD1. In germline, CDR1 is MNHNS, CDR2 SASEGT. V dropped 6 bases and J dropped 2; count of bases not matched to a gene: 14. The CDR3 sequence is 18 residues long. The DNA for the CDR3 is TGTGCCAGCAGGGAAACGGGACAGGGGTCGGCGCTCACAGATACGCAGTATTTT. The encoded protein is CASRETGQGSALTDTQYF.

This chain links TRBV5-4 with TRBJ1-2; 9 bases align to TRBD1. In germline, CDR1 is SGHNT, CDR2 YYREEE (reference sequence). J gave up 7 bases and V 2 bases, and 9 bases lay outside the gene matches. The CDR3 is 15 amino acids. CDR3 coding DNA: TGTGCCAGCAGCTTATCCCCACAGGGGGCGCCTGGCTACACCTTC. Encoded protein: CASSLSPQGAPGYTF.

The rearrangement links TRBV6-1 to TRBJ2-7; a weak D match, TRBD1 (6 bases). Germline CDR1 and CDR2: MNHNS and SASEGT. Trimming shortened V by 3 bases and J by 5 bases, and 14 bases separated the two germline ends. This CDR3 has 14 residues. Written as DNA, the CDR3 is TGTGCCAGCAGTGAGTTACAGGGTGCCGACGAGCAGTACTTC. Residues: CASSELQGADEQYF.

The sample holds one count of this clone. The rearrangement joins TRBV27 to TRBJ2-7, with 9 bases lining up with TRBD1. Germline lookup yields CDR1 MNHEY and CDR2 SMNVEV (reference sequence). CDR3 length: 16 amino acids. V was clipped by 5 bases and J by 3 bases; unmatched bases: 11. For the CDR3, the DNA is TGTGCCAGCAGTACCACCGGACAGGGGAATCTCTACGAGCAGTACTTC. Its protein is CASSTTGQGNLYEQYF.

The rearrangement joins TRBV7-6 to TRBJ1-4, with 9 bases lining up with TRBD1. The trim removed 1 base at V and 6 bases at J, leaving 3 bases unmatched. CDR1 SGHVS and CDR2 FNYEAQ come from the germline V gene. The CDR3 is 15 residues long. The CDR3 nucleotides read TGTGCCAGCAGCTTAGGACAGGGGGAATATGAAAAACTGTTTTTT. It is translated as CASSLGQGEYEKLFF.

The chain combines TRBV11-2 with TRBJ1-1, with D perhaps TRBD1 (6 bases). Germline V CDR1 and CDR2: SGHAT, FQNNGV. V lost 11 bases and J lost 5, with 18 bases in between. The CDR3 sequence is 13 residues long. DNA for the CDR3: TGTGCCGGCACTCGGGGGGCGCGAACTGAAGCTTTCTTT. This gives the protein CAGTRGARTEAFF. The variable domain in full, with the rest retrieved from reference TRBV11-2 and TRBJ1-1, is EAGVAQSPRYKIIEKRQSVAFWCNPISGHATLYWYQQILGQGPKLLIQFQNNGVVDDSQLPKDRFSAERLKGVDSTLKIQPAKLEDSAVYLCAGTRGARTEAFFGQGTRLTVV.

This chain joins TRBV5-6 and TRBJ1-1; D possibly corresponds to TRBD1 (5 bases). The CDR3 consists of 13 residues. The germline CDR1 and CDR2 sequences are SGHDT and YYEEEE. Trimming stripped 2 bases from V and 2 bases from J, with 7 bases between. CDR3 bases: TGTGCCAGCAGCTTTGACAGAAACACTGAAGCTTTCTTT. Its protein product is CASSFDRNTEAFF.

This chain connects TRBV2 to TRBJ2-5, with 11 bases that match TRBD2. CDR1 is SNHLY, CDR2 FYNNEI, per germline. After removal of 2 bases from V and 3 bases from J, the junction contained 8 bases not matched to a gene. The CDR3 covers 17 residues. CDR3 region: CASSEPLSGLAEETQYF. CDR3 sequence (DNA): TGTGCCAGCAGTGAACCCCTCTCGGGACTAGCGGAAGAGACCCAGTACTTC. The full variable domain, completed using reference TRBV2 and TRBJ2-5, is EPEVTQTPSHQVTQMGQEVILRCVPISNHLYFYWYRQILGQKVEFLVSFYNNEISEKSEIFDDQFSVERPDGSNFTLKIRSTKLEDSAMYFCASSEPLSGLAEETQYFGPGTRLLVL.

The chain combines TRBV7-4 with TRBJ2-7, with 10 positions matching TRBD1. After removal of 5 bases from V and 6 bases from J, the junction contained 1 base not matched to a gene. This CDR3 is 12 amino acids long. Germline V lookup: CDR1 SGHVT, CDR2 SQSDAQ. CDR3 nucleotides: TGTGCCAGCAGCGACAGGGGGCGCGAGCAGTACTTC. Translated, it gives CASSDRGREQYF.

This clone was recorded once. The chain has TRBV9 and TRBJ2-1, with 13 positions matching TRBD2. Trimming took 0 bases from V and 4 from J; bases not matched to a gene: 4. The germline V gene has CDR1 SGDLS and CDR2 YYNGEE. The CDR3 loop spans 17 amino acids. As DNA, the CDR3 is TGTGCCAGCAGCGTAGGAACTAGCGGGGGGGAGTACAATGAGCAGTTCTTC. Translated, it gives CASSVGTSGGEYNEQFF. Together with reference TRBV9 and TRBJ2-1, the CDR3 gives the full variable domain: DSGVTQTPKHLITATGQRVTLRCSPRSGDLSVYWYQQSLDQGLQFLIQYYNGEERAKGNILERFSAQQFPDLHSELNLSSLELGDSALYFCASSVGTSGGEYNEQFFGPGTRLTVL.

The chain combines TRBV7-8 with TRBJ1-5; 9 nucleotides align to TRBD1. From germline, CDR1 is SGHVS and CDR2 FQNEAQ. The CDR3 is made up of 14 amino acids. V shed 5 bases and J 6 bases; nucleotides not matched to a gene: 5. The CDR3: CASSRDRVIQPQHF. Here the CDR3 DNA reads TGTGCCAGCAGCCGGGACAGGGTAATTCAGCCCCAGCATTTT.

The V and J genes are TRBV5-6 and TRBJ1-2; 7 nucleotides match TRBD1. CDR3 length equals 14 residues. The germline V gene encodes CDR1 SGHDT and CDR2 YYEEEE. V lost 3 bases and J lost 4; bases outside the gene matches: 6. CDR3 nucleotide sequence: TGTGCCAGCAGCTATGGCCAGGGGGGCTATGGCTACACCTTC. Translated, it gives CASSYGQGGYGYTF.

The V and J genes are TRBV19 and TRBJ1-5, with 10 bases fitting TRBD1. The germline V gene has CDR1 LNHDA and CDR2 SQIVND (reference sequence). The CDR3 spans 16 residues. Trimming took 9 bases from V and 5 from J; bases not matched to a gene: 13. In nucleotides, the CDR3 is TGTGCCAGAAGATACGGGGACAGGGGCGGGCATCAGCCCCAGCATTTT. This gives the protein CARRYGDRGGHQPQHF.

The chain is built from TRBV30 and TRBJ1-2, with 7 bases lining up with TRBD1. The CDR3 is made up of 12 amino acids. The germline V gene encodes CDR1 GTSNPN and CDR2 SVGIG (reference sequence). J lost 7 bases, V lost 6 bases, and 8 bases had no gene match. Here the CDR3 DNA reads TGTGCCTGTACAGGGGATTTAGGTGGCTACACCTTC. Residues: CACTGDLGGYTF. Drawing the rest from reference TRBV30 and TRBJ1-2, the complete variable domain is SQTIHQWPATLVQPVGSPLSLECTVEGTSNPNLYWYRQAAGRGLQLLFYSVGIGQISSEVPQNLSASRPQDRQFILSSKKLLLSDSGFYLCACTGDLGGYTFGSGTRLTVV.

The rearrangement links TRBV6-6 to TRBJ1-2; 8 bases fit TRBD1. This CDR3 comprises 15 residues. The junction had 8 bases not matched to a gene; V was cut back by 0 bases and J by 8 bases. Germline V gives CDR1 MNHNY, CDR2 SVGAGI (reference sequence). DNA for the CDR3: TGTGCCAGCAGTTACTCGACAGGGGACGGCTACGGCTACACCTTC. Protein: CASSYSTGDGYGYTF.

The V and J genes are TRBV2 and TRBJ2-2; the match to TRBD1 covers 7 bases. The V segment lost 6 bases and the J segment 5 bases; nucleotides outside the gene matches: 6. CDR3 length: 14 amino acids. Germline V gene lookup returns CDR1 SNHLY and CDR2 FYNNEI. The CDR3 spells CASRGGAYTGELFF. The DNA of the CDR3 is TGTGCCAGCAGAGGGGGCGCGTATACCGGGGAGCTGTTTTTT. Looking up the rest from reference TRBV2 and TRBJ2-2 gives the full variable domain: EPEVTQTPSHQVTQMGQEVILRCVPISNHLYFYWYRQILGQKVEFLVSFYNNEISEKSEIFDDQFSVERPDGSNFTLKIRSTKLEDSAMYFCASRGGAYTGELFFGEGSRLTVL.

The V and J genes are TRBV19 and TRBJ2-1; D unclear. CDR1 is LNHDA, CDR2 SQIVND, per germline (reference sequence). There are 13 residues in the CDR3. Trimming took 6 bases from V and 9 from J, leaving 15 bases between them. The CDR3 DNA is TGTGCCAGTAGAATTGGCAGCTCAGGTGAGCAGTTCTTC. Translated, it gives CASRIGSSGEQFF.

The CDR3 is CAWSAWTGRLYGYTF. CDR3 bases: TGTGCCTGGAGTGCCTGGACAGGGAGACTCTATGGCTACACCTTC. The rearrangement joins TRBV30 to TRBJ1-2; the match to TRBD1 covers 8 bases. The CDR3 totals 15 residues. Unmatched junction bases numbered 8, after V lost 1 base and J lost 4 bases. CDR1 is GTSNPN, CDR2 SVGIG, per germline (reference sequence).